Listed here is a single TCR beta chain. Its antigen is unidentified. Repertoires were generated with immunoSEQ multiplex PCR, while TCRdb's copy carries only in-frame clones and drops some. The repertoire consists of 220,000 or so clones, with over 80% occurring once and the leading ten covering over 12%. The sample comes from a study of cytomegalovirus exposure and HLA in healthy donors. CDR1 is SGHDN and CDR2 is FVKESK in the germline V gene. V dropped 3 bases and J dropped 3 bases, with 9 bases sitting between them. The CDR3 is 14 residues long. Study-wide findings and caveats: Cytomegalovirus status was reportedly diagnosed by the classifier with high specificity and sensitivity.

The sample was PBMCs. V is TRBV14 and J is TRBJ1-3; D is perhaps TRBD1 (5 bases). The clonotype was recovered from a woman aged 30 to 39 in good health and CMV-seropositive. The CDR3 region has the DNA TGTGCCAGCAGCCACAGGGCGCTTGGAAACACCATATATTTT. Translating it yields CASSHRALGNTIYF.